The sequence of this T cell receptor beta chain was determined in a study of monozygotic twins with inflammatory bowel disease. The CDR3 extends over 13 amino acids. CDR1 is MNHEY, CDR2 SVGEGT, per germline. Around 3.5 ug of total RNA went into each TCR library. TCRdb re-called the 5' RACE reads; every CDR3 protein appears as one record, without DNA. Recorded here are 300,000 to 400,000 distinct CDR3 sequences; the top ten clones represent about 2.5%. This receptor was taken from a human donor with ulcerative colitis or Crohn's disease, or a healthy co-twin of an affected twin (not recorded which). The rearrangement joins TRBV6-2 or TRBV6-3 to TRBJ2-5; the TRBD1 assignment by TCRdb is unverifiable without DNA. The sequenced sample was blood. The CDR3 loop reads CASSSPALGAQYF.